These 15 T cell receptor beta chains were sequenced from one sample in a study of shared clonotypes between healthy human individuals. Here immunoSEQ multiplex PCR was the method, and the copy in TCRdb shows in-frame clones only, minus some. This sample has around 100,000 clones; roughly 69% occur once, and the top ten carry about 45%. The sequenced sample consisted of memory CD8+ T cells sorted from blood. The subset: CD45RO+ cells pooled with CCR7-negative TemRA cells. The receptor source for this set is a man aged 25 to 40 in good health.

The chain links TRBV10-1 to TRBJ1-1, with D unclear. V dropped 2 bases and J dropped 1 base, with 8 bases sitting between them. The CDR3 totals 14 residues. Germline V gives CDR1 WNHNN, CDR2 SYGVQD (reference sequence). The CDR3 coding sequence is TGCGCCAGCAGTGAGGGCAGAGGGAACACTGAAGCTTTCTTT. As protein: CASSEGRGNTEAFF.

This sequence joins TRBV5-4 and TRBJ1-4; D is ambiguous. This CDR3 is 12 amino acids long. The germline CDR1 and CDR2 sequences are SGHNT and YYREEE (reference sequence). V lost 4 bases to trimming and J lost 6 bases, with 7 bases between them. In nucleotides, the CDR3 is TGTGCCAGCAGCGACCGGGATGAAAAACTGTTTTTT. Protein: CASSDRDEKLFF.

CDR3 bases: TGTGCCAGCAGCCAAGGGAATCCGGGACAATTTAACTATGGCTACACCTTC. Encoded protein: CASSQGNPGQFNYGYTF. The chain combines TRBV14 with TRBJ1-2, with D perhaps TRBD1 (6 bases). Trimming took 1 base from V and 1 from J, leaving 16 bases between them. CDR1 and CDR2 (germline): SGHDN, FVKESK. The CDR3 contains 17 residues.

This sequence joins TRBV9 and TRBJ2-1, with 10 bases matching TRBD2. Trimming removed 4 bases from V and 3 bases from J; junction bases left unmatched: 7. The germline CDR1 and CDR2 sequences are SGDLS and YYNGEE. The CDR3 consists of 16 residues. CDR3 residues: CASSRTGTSDYNEQFF. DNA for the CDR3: TGTGCCAGCAGCAGAACCGGGACTAGCGACTACAATGAGCAGTTCTTC.

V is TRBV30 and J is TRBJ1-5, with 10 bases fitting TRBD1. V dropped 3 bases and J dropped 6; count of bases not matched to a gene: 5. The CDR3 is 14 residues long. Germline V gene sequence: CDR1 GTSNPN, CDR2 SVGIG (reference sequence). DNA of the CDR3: TGTGCCTGGAGCGGGACAGGGGATGGTCAGCCCCAGCATTTT. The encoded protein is CAWSGTGDGQPQHF.

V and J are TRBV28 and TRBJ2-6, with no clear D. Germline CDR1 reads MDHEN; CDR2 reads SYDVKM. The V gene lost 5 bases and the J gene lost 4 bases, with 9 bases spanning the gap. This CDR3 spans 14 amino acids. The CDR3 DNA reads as TGTGCCAGCAGTACACACACCGGGGCCAACGTCCTGACTTTC. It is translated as CASSTHTGANVLTF.

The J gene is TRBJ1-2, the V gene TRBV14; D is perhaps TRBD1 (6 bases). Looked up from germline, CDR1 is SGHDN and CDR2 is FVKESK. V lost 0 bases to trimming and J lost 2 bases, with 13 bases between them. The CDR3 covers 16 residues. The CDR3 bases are TGTGCCAGCAGCCAAGATGCGGGGGCGCGAAACTATGGCTACACCTTC. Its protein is CASSQDAGARNYGYTF. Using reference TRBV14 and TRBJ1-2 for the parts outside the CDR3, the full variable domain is EAGVTQFPSHSVIEKGQTVTLRCDPISGHDNLYWYRRVMGKEIKFLLHFVKESKQDESGMPNNRFLAERTGGTYSTLKVQPAELEDSGVYFCASSQDAGARNYGYTFGSGTRLTVV.

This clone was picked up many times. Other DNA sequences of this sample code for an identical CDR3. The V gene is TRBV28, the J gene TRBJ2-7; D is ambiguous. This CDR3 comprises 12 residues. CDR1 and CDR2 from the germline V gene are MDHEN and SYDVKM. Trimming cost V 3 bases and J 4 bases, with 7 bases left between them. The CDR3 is CASSLIDYEQYF. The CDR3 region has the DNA TGTGCCAGCAGTTTGATCGATTACGAGCAGTACTTC.

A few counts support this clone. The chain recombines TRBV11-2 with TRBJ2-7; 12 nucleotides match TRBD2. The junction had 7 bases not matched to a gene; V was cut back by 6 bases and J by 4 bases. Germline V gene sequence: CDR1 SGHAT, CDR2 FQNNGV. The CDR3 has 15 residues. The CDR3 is CASSQAGTSGYEQYF. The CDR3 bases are TGTGCCAGCAGTCAAGCCGGGACTAGCGGGTACGAGCAGTACTTC. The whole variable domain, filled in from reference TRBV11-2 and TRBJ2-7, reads EAGVAQSPRYKIIEKRQSVAFWCNPISGHATLYWYQQILGQGPKLLIQFQNNGVVDDSQLPKDRFSAERLKGVDSTLKIQPAKLEDSAVYLCASSQAGTSGYEQYFGPGTRLTVT.

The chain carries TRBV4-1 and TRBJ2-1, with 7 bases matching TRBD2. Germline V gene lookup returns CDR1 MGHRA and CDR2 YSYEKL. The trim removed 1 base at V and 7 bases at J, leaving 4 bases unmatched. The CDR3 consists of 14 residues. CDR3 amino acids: CASSQAGRSNEQFF. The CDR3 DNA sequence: TGCGCCAGCAGCCAAGCCGGGAGGTCTAATGAGCAGTTCTTC.

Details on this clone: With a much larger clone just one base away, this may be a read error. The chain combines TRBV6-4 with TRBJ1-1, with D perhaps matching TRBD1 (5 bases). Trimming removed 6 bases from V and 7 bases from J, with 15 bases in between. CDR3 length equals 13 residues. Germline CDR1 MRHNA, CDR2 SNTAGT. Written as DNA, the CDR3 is TGTGCCAGCAGCCGACAGACCGGTGGTGAAGCTTTCTTT. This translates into CASSRQTGGEAFF.

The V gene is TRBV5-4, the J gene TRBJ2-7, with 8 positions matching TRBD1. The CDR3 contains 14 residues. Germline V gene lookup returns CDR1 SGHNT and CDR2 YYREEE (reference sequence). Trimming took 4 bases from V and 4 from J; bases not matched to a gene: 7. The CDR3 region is CASSPGQGRYEQYF. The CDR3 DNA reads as TGTGCCAGCAGCCCCGGACAGGGTCGGTACGAGCAGTACTTC.

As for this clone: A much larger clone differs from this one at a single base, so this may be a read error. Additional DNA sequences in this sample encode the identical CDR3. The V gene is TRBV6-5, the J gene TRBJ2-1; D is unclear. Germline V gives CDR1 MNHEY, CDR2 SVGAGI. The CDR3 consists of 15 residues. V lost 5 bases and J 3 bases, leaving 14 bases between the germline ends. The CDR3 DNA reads TGTGCCAGCAGTCCCTGGACCAGCGACTACAATGAGCAGTTCTTC. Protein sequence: CASSPWTSDYNEQFF.

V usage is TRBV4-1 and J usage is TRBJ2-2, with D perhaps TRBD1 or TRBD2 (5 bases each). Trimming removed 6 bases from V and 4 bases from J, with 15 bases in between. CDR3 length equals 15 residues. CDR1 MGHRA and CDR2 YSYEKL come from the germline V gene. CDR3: CASRDLSGPTGELFF. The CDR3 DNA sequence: TGCGCCAGCAGGGATCTTTCGGGGCCCACCGGGGAGCTGTTTTTT.

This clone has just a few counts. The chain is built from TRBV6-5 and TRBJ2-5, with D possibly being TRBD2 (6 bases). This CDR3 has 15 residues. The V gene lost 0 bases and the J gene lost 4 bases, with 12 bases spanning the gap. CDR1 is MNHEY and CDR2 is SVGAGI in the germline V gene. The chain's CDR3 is CASSYSGLGGETQYF. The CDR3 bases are TGTGCCAGCAGTTACTCGGGGTTGGGAGGAGAGACCCAGTACTTC.